This T cell receptor beta chain derives from a study of cytomegalovirus exposure and HLA in healthy donors. Study at large: For the approximately 410 genotyped donors, around 76% fell within the Caucasian-associated ancestry cluster.

This PCR relied on a set of 60 Vbeta primers and 13 Jbeta primers. The data were produced by immunoSEQ multiplex PCR, yet TCRdb's version contains in-frame clones alone and is incomplete. The repertoire holds some 150,000 clones, with approximately 80% as singletons. This CDR3 comprises 14 residues. V gave up 0 bases and J gave up 3 bases; unmatched junction bases: 0. Germline V gives CDR1 GTSNPN, CDR2 SVGIG (reference sequence). As for this clone: Its antigen is not known.

Study results and caveats: There were some public TCRs occurring in many donors, but most TCR sequences were rare. The study listed under 200 cytomegalovirus-associated TCR beta chains.

The sample taken for sequencing was PBMCs. This TCR was sampled from a man aged 45 to 65 in good health and CMV-seropositive. The J gene is TRBJ2-5, the V gene TRBV30; TRBD2 agrees at 11 bases. CDR3 in amino acids: CAWSVLAGEETQYF. As DNA, the CDR3 is TGTGCCTGGAGTGTACTAGCGGGGGAAGAGACCCAGTACTTC.